The 11 T cell receptor beta chains in this list originate from one sample, sequenced in a study of T cell changes during pregnancy in multiple sclerosis. Using immunoSEQ multiplex PCR, the repertoire was profiled, and TCRdb retains in-frame clones only, with some absent. This sample carries roughly 59,000 clones, roughly 92% of them seen once, and the ten largest clones take 3.2%. The source was CD8+ T cells from peripheral blood mononuclear cells, collected in the second trimester of pregnancy. The source is a female donor with multiple sclerosis, enrolled in a pregnancy study.

The gene calls are TRBV9 and TRBJ2-3, with a tentative D call TRBD1 (6 bases). In germline, CDR1 is SGDLS, CDR2 YYNGEE. V was trimmed by 0 bases and J by 3 bases, leaving 14 bases between them. The CDR3 has 16 amino acids. CDR3 sequence reads: CASSVDDTGWTDTQYF. For the CDR3, the DNA is TGTGCCAGCAGCGTAGATGATACAGGGTGGACAGATACGCAGTATTTT.

The chain combines TRBV5-5 with TRBJ1-1; D is unclear. Germline CDR1 reads SGHKS; CDR2 reads YYEKEE (reference sequence). The CDR3 is 12 residues long. Trimming took off 5 bases at V and 1 base at J, with 6 bases between the two ends. CDR3 residues: CASSAANTEAFF. Written as DNA, the CDR3 is TGTGCCAGCAGTGCGGCGAACACTGAAGCTTTCTTT.

CDR3 DNA: TGTGCCAGCAGCTCCGGACAGGGGGTCGCTGAAGCTTTCTTT. This sequence encodes CASSSGQGVAEAFF. The chain joins TRBV7-9 to TRBJ1-1; TRBD1 matches 10 bases. With 4 bases clipped from V and 6 bases from J, the junction kept 5 bases outside the gene matches. The CDR3 is made up of 14 amino acids. Germline V gene lookup returns CDR1 SEHNR and CDR2 FQNEAQ (reference sequence).

The V and J genes are TRBV7-9 and TRBJ2-1, with D possibly matching TRBD2 (5 bases). Germline V lookup: CDR1 SEHNR, CDR2 FQNEAQ (reference sequence). CDR3 length equals 14 residues. V lost 3 bases and J 4 bases, leaving 10 bases between the germline ends. The CDR3 protein is CASSLISVYNEQFF. The CDR3 nucleotides read TGTGCCAGCAGCTTGATTAGCGTTTACAATGAGCAGTTCTTC.

The gene calls are TRBV13 and TRBJ1-2; possible D gene TRBD1, 5 bases. The length of the CDR3 is 14 residues. Germline values: CDR1 PRHDT, CDR2 FYEKMQ (reference sequence). The V end lost 3 bases, the J end lost 8 bases, and 16 bases lay between the germline ends. CDR3 nucleotide sequence: TGTGCCAGCAGCTTTCTGACAGTGGAATTGGGCTACACCTTC. It yields the protein CASSFLTVELGYTF.

CDR3: CASSFSGNSYEQYF. CDR3 nucleotides: TGTGCCAGCAGTTTCTCAGGAAACTCCTACGAGCAGTACTTC. The V gene is TRBV27, the J gene TRBJ2-7, with D uncertain. V lost 3 bases to trimming and J lost 0 bases, with 9 bases between them. The CDR3 runs 14 residues. CDR1 is MNHEY and CDR2 is SMNVEV in the germline V gene (reference sequence).

The gene calls are TRBV28 and TRBJ1-1, with D perhaps TRBD1 (5 bases). Trimming left V 4 bases short and J 1 base short, with 10 bases between. The germline V gene encodes CDR1 MDHEN and CDR2 SYDVKM. There are 14 residues in the CDR3. The CDR3 DNA follows: TGTGCCAGCAGTTGGACAACTCCGAACACTGAAGCTTTCTTT. Translating it yields CASSWTTPNTEAFF.

The chain recombines TRBV7-9 with TRBJ2-7; the D gene is possibly TRBD1 (5 bases). The CDR3 has 14 amino acids. V dropped 0 bases and J dropped 6 bases, with 12 bases sitting between them. The germline V gene encodes CDR1 SEHNR and CDR2 FQNEAQ (reference sequence). CDR3 residues: CASSLALVGVEQYF. The CDR3 bases are TGTGCCAGCAGCTTAGCGCTGGTAGGGGTCGAGCAGTACTTC.

The chain carries TRBV27 and TRBJ1-5; the D is unclear. Germline V gene sequence: CDR1 MNHEY, CDR2 SMNVEV (reference sequence). This CDR3 has 13 amino acids. Trimming left V 3 bases short and J 6 bases short, with 9 bases between. The chain's CDR3 is CASSFGSSQPQHF. CDR3 nucleotides: TGTGCCAGCAGTTTTGGTAGTAGTCAGCCCCAGCATTTT.

The chain joins TRBV28 to TRBJ2-3; D may be TRBD2 (7 bases). V was pared by 4 bases and J by 2 bases, with 19 bases between. The CDR3 is 17 amino acids. CDR1 MDHEN and CDR2 SYDVKM come from the germline V gene. The CDR3 DNA reads as TGTGCCAGCAGTTCGCGCCGAAGGGGGGGCTACACAGATACGCAGTATTTT. Translation: CASSSRRRGGYTDTQYF.

This clone was picked up one time. The chain is built from TRBV11-2 and TRBJ1-2; tentative D call: TRBD1 (6 bases). The germline gives CDR1 SGHAT, CDR2 FQNNGV. CDR3 length: 16 amino acids. V was shortened by 5 bases and J by 3 bases, with 19 bases between the two germline ends. The DNA for the CDR3 is TGTGCCAGCAGCCCGAGGTCCCCGACAGGCTACTATGGCTACACCTTC. This codes for CASSPRSPTGYYGYTF.